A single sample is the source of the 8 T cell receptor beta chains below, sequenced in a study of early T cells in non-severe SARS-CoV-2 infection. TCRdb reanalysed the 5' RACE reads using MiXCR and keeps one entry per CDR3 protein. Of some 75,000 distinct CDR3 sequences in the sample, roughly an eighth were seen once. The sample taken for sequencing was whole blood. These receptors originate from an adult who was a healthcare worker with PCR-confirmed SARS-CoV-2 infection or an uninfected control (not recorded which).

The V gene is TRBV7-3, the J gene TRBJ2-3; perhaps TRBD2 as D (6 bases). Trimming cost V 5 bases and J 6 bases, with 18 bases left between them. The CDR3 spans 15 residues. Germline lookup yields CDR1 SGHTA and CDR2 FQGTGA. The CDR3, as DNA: TGTGCCAGCAGCCCCGGGACTCACCCCACGGATACGCAGTATTTT. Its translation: CASSPGTHPTDTQYF.

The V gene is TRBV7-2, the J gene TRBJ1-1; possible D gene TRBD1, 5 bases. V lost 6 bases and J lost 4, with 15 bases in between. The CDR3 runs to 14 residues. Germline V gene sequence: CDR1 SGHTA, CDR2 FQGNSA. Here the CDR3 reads CASRSPGTSTEAFF. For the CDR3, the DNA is TGTGCCAGCAGGTCCCCAGGGACGAGCACTGAAGCTTTCTTT.

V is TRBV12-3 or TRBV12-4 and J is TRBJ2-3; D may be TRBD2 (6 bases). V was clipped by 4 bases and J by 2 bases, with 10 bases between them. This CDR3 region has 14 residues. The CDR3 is CASSWAGITDTQYF. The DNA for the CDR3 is TGTGCCAGCAGTTGGGCGGGAATCACAGATACGCAGTATTTT.

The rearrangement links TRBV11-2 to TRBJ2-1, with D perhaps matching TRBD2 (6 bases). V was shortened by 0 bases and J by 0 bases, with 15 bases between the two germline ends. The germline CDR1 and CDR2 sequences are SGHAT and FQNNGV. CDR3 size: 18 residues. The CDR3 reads CASSLDFGGRSSYNEQFF. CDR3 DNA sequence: TGTGCCAGCAGCTTAGATTTCGGGGGTCGCAGCTCCTACAATGAGCAGTTCTTC.

CDR3 in DNA: TGTGCCAGCAGCTTAGTGGGTGGGGGCAATCAGCCCCAGCATTTT. Amino acid sequence: CASSLVGGGNQPQHF. The chain joins TRBV7-2 to TRBJ1-5, with unresolved D. Germline V gene sequence: CDR1 SGHTA, CDR2 FQGNSA. The CDR3 extends over 15 amino acids. The V end lost 1 base, the J end lost 2 bases, and 9 bases lay between the germline ends.

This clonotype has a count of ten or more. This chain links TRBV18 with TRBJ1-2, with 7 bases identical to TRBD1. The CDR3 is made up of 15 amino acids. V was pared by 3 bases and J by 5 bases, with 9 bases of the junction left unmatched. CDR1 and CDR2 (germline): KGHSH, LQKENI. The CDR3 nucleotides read TGTGCCAGCTCACCTCCCGGGACAGAGTTTTATGGCTACACCTTC. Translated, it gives CASSPPGTEFYGYTF.

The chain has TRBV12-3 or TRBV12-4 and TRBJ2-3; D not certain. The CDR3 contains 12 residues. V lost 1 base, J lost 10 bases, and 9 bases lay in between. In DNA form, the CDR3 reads TGTGCCAGCAGTTTAGTACCGGCCTCGCAGTATTTT. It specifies CASSLVPASQYF.

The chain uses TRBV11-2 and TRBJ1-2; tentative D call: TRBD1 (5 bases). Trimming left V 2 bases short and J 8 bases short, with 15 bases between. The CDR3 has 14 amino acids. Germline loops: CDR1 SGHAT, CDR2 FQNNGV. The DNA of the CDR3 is TGTGCCAGCAGCTTAATGGCAGGGCCAAGGGGCTACACCTTC. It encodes CASSLMAGPRGYTF.